Listed below are T cell receptor beta chains from one sample, sequenced in a study of control samples from healthy donors and cancer patients. This table comes from immunoSEQ multiplex PCR, and its TCRdb copy is limited to in-frame clones, with some not included. Of 130,000 or so clones detected, roughly 89% appear once; the ten largest clones hold over 6.5%. Material for sequencing was PBMCs. The receptors stem from a man aged 50 or older with head and neck cancer. The CDR3 runs from the conserved cysteine through the conserved F or W. Each record gives: V gene, D gene, CDR3 length, clone size, J gene, CDR3 protein, CDR3 DNA. A D gene is named only where the DNA matches it firmly. Clone sizes are given selectively: once, few, many, or a class where the clone is expanded.

>TRBV28|-|11|-|TRBJ2-7
CASRIGHEQYF
TGTGCCAGCAGGATAGGCCACGAGCAGTACTTC
>TRBV5-1|-|13|-|TRBJ2-7
CASSLDNSYEQYF
TGCGCCAGCAGCTTGGACAACTCCTACGAGCAGTACTTC
>TRBV2|TRBD2|14|-|TRBJ2-1
CASREGLAGGEQFF
TGTGCCAGCAGGGAGGGACTAGCGGGGGGTGAGCAGTTCTTC
>TRBV7-9|-|12|few|TRBJ2-1
CASSMDSRGEFF
TGTGCCAGCAGCATGGACAGCAGGGGGGAGTTCTTC
>TRBV13|-|12|-|TRBJ1-2
CASSLAGDGYTF
TGTGCCAGCAGCTTAGCAGGGGATGGCTACACCTTC
>TRBV11-1|-|13|-|TRBJ2-1
CASSSFGDNEQFF
TGTGCCAGCAGCAGTTTTGGTGACAATGAGCAGTTCTTC
>TRBV2|-|13|-|TRBJ1-6
CASSTGRNSPLHF
TGTGCCAGCAGTACGGGGAGAAATTCACCCCTCCACTTT
>TRBV25-1|TRBD2|16|-|TRBJ2-2
CASGPTSGKNTGELFF
TGTGCCAGCGGGCCGACTAGCGGGAAGAACACCGGGGAGCTGTTTTTT
>TRBV27|-|13|-|TRBJ2-1
CASSTTASLEQFF
TGTGCCAGCAGTACTACGGCTAGCCTTGAGCAGTTCTTC
>TRBV14|TRBD2|16|-|TRBJ2-5
CASSQFGGGAGETQYF
TGTGCCAGCAGCCAATTTGGCGGGGGGGCCGGGGAGACCCAGTACTTC
>TRBV3-1/TRBV3-2|TRBD1|15|few|TRBJ2-2
CASSQWDSRPGELFF
TGTGCCAGCAGCCAGTGGGACAGTAGACCCGGGGAGCTGTTTTTT
>TRBV27|-|11|-|TRBJ1-4
CASRKNEKLFF
TGTGCCAGCAGAAAGAATGAAAAACTGTTTTTT
>TRBV9|TRBD1|13|-|TRBJ1-1
CASSPRGTGEAFF
TGTGCCAGCAGCCCCAGGGGGACAGGGGAAGCTTTCTTT
>TRBV4-1|-|17|-|TRBJ1-4
CASSQDPQGTTNEKLFF
TGCGCCAGCAGCCAAGACCCGCAGGGAACAACTAATGAAAAACTGTTTTTT
>TRBV6-5|-|11|-|TRBJ2-7
CASSKTGTLYF
TGTGCCAGCAGTAAAACCGGGACACTATACTTC
>TRBV28|-|13|-|TRBJ2-7
CASNGSPSYEQYF
TGTGCCAGCAACGGGAGCCCCTCCTACGAGCAGTACTTC
>TRBV5-6|-|11|-|TRBJ2-7
CASSLAYEQYF
TGTGCCAGCAGCTTGGCCTACGAGCAGTACTTC
>TRBV7-9|TRBD1|16|-|TRBJ2-7
CASSSRQGQGIYEQYF
TGTGCCAGCAGCTCTAGACAGGGACAGGGGATCTACGAGCAGTACTTC
>TRBV7-9|-|15|-|TRBJ1-5
CASSLGASANQPQHF
TGTGCCAGCAGCTTAGGGGCAAGTGCCAATCAGCCCCAGCATTTT
>TRBV5-6|TRBD1|14|-|TRBJ2-1
CASSLLGQDNEQFF
TGTGCCAGCAGCTTGTTGGGACAGGACAATGAGCAGTTCTTC
>TRBV11-2|-|16|-|TRBJ2-5
CASSSGGGGTQETQYF
TGTGCCAGCAGCTCAGGGGGCGGGGGGACTCAAGAGACCCAGTACTTC
>TRBV5-1|-|14|-|TRBJ1-1
CASSFQGTNTEAFF
TGCGCCAGCAGCTTTCAGGGGACGAACACTGAAGCTTTCTTT
>TRBV19|TRBD1|13|few|TRBJ2-5
CATRDRGLETQYF
TGTGCCACGCGGGACAGGGGATTAGAGACCCAGTACTTC
>TRBV7-3|-|14|-|TRBJ2-3
CASSPRDFTDTQYF
TGTGCCAGCAGCCCCCGGGACTTCACAGATACGCAGTATTTT
>TRBV29-1|-|14|-|TRBJ1-1
CSAREGGKSTEAFF
TGCAGCGCCAGGGAGGGGGGGAAAAGCACTGAAGCTTTCTTT
>TRBV5-4|-|13|-|TRBJ2-3
CASSLAGADTQYF
TGTGCCAGCAGCTTGGCCGGAGCAGATACGCAGTATTTT
>TRBV29-1|-|13|-|TRBJ2-7
CSAQGGETYEQYF
TGCAGCGCCCAGGGTGGAGAAACCTACGAGCAGTACTTC
>TRBV18|-|17|-|TRBJ2-1
CASSPPGTTSAYNEQFF
TGTGCCAGCTCACCACCGGGTACTACCTCGGCATACAATGAGCAGTTCTTC
>TRBV18|-|14|-|TRBJ2-2
CASSPLQNTGELFF
TGTGCCAGCTCACCACTACAAAACACCGGGGAGCTGTTTTTT
>TRBV19|TRBD1|15|-|TRBJ2-7
CASSISTGDPYEQYF
TGTGCCAGTAGTATTTCGACAGGGGATCCCTACGAGCAGTACTTC
>TRBV10-1|TRBD1|14|-|TRBJ2-7
CASSDGQGVGEQYF
TGCGCCAGCAGTGACGGACAGGGGGTAGGCGAGCAGTACTTC
>TRBV5-3|-|13|-|TRBJ1-1
CARFRGAGTEAFF
TGTGCCAGATTTCGGGGAGCGGGAACTGAAGCTTTCTTT
>TRBV7-6|TRBD2|19|-|TRBJ2-1
CASSLEGGPASSSYNEQFF
TGTGCCAGCAGCTTAGAGGGAGGGCCAGCGTCTAGCTCCTACAATGAGCAGTTCTTC
>TRBV18|TRBD1|15|-|TRBJ1-1
CASSPPGQKNTEAFF
TGTGCCAGCTCACCACCGGGACAGAAGAACACTGAAGCTTTCTTT
>TRBV5-1|-|17|-|TRBJ1-3
CASSRGETFFSGNTIYF
TGCGCCAGCAGCAGAGGGGAAACCTTCTTCTCTGGAAACACCATATATTTT
>TRBV6-5|TRBD2|14|few|TRBJ2-7
CASVAGGAHWEQYF
TGTGCCAGCGTCGCGGGGGGGGCCCACTGGGAGCAGTACTTC
>TRBV4-1|-|17|-|TRBJ1-3
CASSQDKFTGPGNTIYF
TGCGCCAGCAGCCAAGATAAATTTACAGGTCCTGGAAACACCATATATTTT
>TRBV30|-|12|-|TRBJ1-2
CAWSGGQRGYTF
TGTGCCTGGAGTGGTGGCCAGAGGGGCTACACCTTC
>TRBV11-2|-|15|-|TRBJ2-6
CASSSIPSGANVLTF
TGTGCCAGCAGCTCCATTCCCTCTGGGGCCAACGTCCTGACTTTC
>TRBV5-1|-|14|-|TRBJ2-7
CASSLRFGPREQYF
TGCGCCAGCAGCCTACGGTTCGGTCCCCGCGAGCAGTACTTC
>TRBV2|-|14|-|TRBJ2-7
CASTVDTGSYEQYF
TGTGCCAGCACAGTGGACACCGGATCCTACGAGCAGTACTTC
>TRBV10-3|-|11|-|TRBJ1-1
CAIRGDTEAFF
TGTGCCATCAGGGGGGACACTGAAGCTTTCTTT
>TRBV19|-|15|-|TRBJ2-7
CASSISPGSSYEQYF
TGTGCCAGTAGTATTTCCCCAGGGAGCTCCTACGAGCAGTACTTC
>TRBV5-6|-|13|-|TRBJ2-7
CASSWGTAYEQYF
TGTGCCAGCAGCTGGGGGACGGCCTACGAGCAGTACTTC
>TRBV13|-|12|-|TRBJ1-6
CASSPSKEPLHF
TGTGCCAGCAGCCCCTCCAAAGAGCCCCTCCACTTT
>TRBV6-6|-|16|-|TRBJ1-5
CASSQTASYSNQPQHF
TGTGCCAGCAGTCAGACTGCTAGCTATAGCAATCAGCCCCAGCATTTT
>TRBV9|TRBD2|15|-|TRBJ2-1
CASSVGLAGYNEQFF
TGTGCCAGCAGCGTAGGATTAGCGGGTTACAATGAGCAGTTCTTC
>TRBV6-4|TRBD1|16|-|TRBJ2-1
CASSSSTGDIYNEQFF
TGTGCCAGCAGTTCCTCCACAGGGGATATCTACAATGAGCAGTTCTTC
>TRBV5-4|-|12|-|TRBJ2-7
CASSLGGYEQYF
TGTGCCAGCAGCTTGGGAGGCTACGAGCAGTACTTC